This T cell receptor (beta chain) was found in a study of blood T cells in healthy people across ages. Study findings and constraints: Estimated diversity across one million T cells was deemed an underestimate. Reliance upon unsorted PBMCs precluded definitive naive versus antigen-experienced comparison. Because donor CMV status was unknown, expanded clonotype changes were possibly confounded. A strong correlation was seen between TCR beta diversity and naive T cell percentage.

About this clonotype: As yet, its antigen is unknown.

The CDR3 runs to 14 residues. V was pared by 3 bases and J by 6 bases, with 15 bases between. Alongside a J-beta primer mix, a sample-barcoded 5' primer served in a second PCR lasting roughly 7 to 11 cycles. Via MiXCR, TCRdb re-called the 5' RACE reads, giving one row per CDR3 protein. The data contain approximately 900,000 distinct CDR3 sequences, under 50% of them seen just once; the ten biggest clones take up around an eighth. Source material: blood. The chain combines TRBV12-3 or TRBV12-4 with TRBJ2-7; tentatively, D is TRBD1 or TRBD2 (5 bases each). The TCR sequence derives from a man between 25 and 39 years old in good health. CDR3 bases: TGTGCCAGCAGTTTGAGGGACGGCAGTTCCGAGCAGTACTTC. Translated: CASSLRDGSSEQYF.